This T cell receptor (beta chain) derives from a study of shared clonotypes between healthy human individuals. Using immunoSEQ multiplex PCR, the repertoire was profiled, and TCRdb retains in-frame clones only, with some absent. The table records roughly 500,000 clones, roughly 80% of them present only once. The germline V gene has CDR1 LNHNV and CDR2 YYDKDF (reference sequence). With V trimmed by 0 bases and J by 7 bases, 5 bases remained unmatched. There are 14 residues in the CDR3. Every one of the donors was a Caucasian adult that lived in Nashville, Tennessee. Sequencing used PBMCs. J is TRBJ1-2 and V is TRBV15; 7 nucleotides match TRBD1. This sequence originates from a woman aged 35 to 49 in good health. Some clones in this sample may be carry-over from other donors' samples. The CDR3, as DNA: TGTGCCACCAGCAGAGATCGAGGGGGCGGTGGCTACACCTTC. Amino acids: CATSRDRGGGGYTF.